This T cell receptor (beta chain) came from a study of blood T cells in healthy people across ages. Study conclusions and caveats: TCR beta diversity tracked closely with naive T cell percentage.

Sample-barcoded 5' priming and a J-beta primer mix drove a second PCR of roughly 7 to 11 cycles. The template-switch adaptor was a 5' adaptor with 12 random nucleotides. It tagged each cDNA molecule. MiXCR was run by TCRdb on the 5' RACE reads, yielding one entry per CDR3 protein. The profile shows over 1,500,000 distinct CDR3 sequences, roughly two fifths of them singletons. Turning to this clonotype: Its antigen is not identified. Mismatch with germline at one junction end may stem from a read error.

Germline V gives CDR1 SSHAT, CDR2 FNYEAQ (reference sequence). The CDR3 is made up of 14 amino acids. Input material: blood. The TCR was taken from a human donor in good health. The chain has TRBV7-7 and TRBJ2-4, with D possibly matching TRBD2 (6 bases). The J call is uncertain, as TRBJ2-5 better fits the DNA end. CDR3 amino acids: CASSSPGASETQYF. Here the CDR3 DNA reads TGTGCTAGCAGCTCTCCGGGAGCATCAGAGACCCAGTACTTC.